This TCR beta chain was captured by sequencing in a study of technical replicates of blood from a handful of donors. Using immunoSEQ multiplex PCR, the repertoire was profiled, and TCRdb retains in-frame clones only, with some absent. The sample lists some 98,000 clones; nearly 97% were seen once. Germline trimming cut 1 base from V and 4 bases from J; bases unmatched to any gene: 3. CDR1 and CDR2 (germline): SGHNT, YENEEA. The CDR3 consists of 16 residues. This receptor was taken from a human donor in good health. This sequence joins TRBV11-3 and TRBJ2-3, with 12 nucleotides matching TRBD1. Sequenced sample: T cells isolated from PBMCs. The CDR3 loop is CASSLAGQGASDTQYF. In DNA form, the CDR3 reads TGTGCCAGCAGCTTAGCGGGACAGGGGGCCTCAGATACGCAGTATTTT.